Following are 30 T cell receptor beta chains from one sample sequenced in a study of graft-versus-host responses after intestinal transplantation. The repertoire was sequenced with immunoSEQ multiplex PCR; TCRdb's copy has only in-frame clones and lacks some. The repertoire holds about 97,000 clones, with roughly 91% as singletons. Antigens for these TCRs are unknown. The sequencing here drew on unstimulated CD4+ T cells sorted from spleen or lymph node cells, taken before transplant. Receptor source: a human donor who was the organ donor for an intestinal transplant.

The chain joins TRBV19 to TRBJ2-7; 7 nucleotides align to TRBD2. The V gene's germline CDR1 is LNHDA and CDR2 SQIVND (reference sequence). The V gene end was trimmed by 7 bases and the J gene end by 4 bases; junction bases not matched to a gene: 13. This CDR3 has 15 amino acids. The DNA for the CDR3 is TGTGCCAGTATGCCCACAGCGGGGAGCGTTTACGAGCAGTACTTC. It encodes CASMPTAGSVYEQYF. The whole variable domain, remainder taken from reference TRBV19 and TRBJ2-7, is DGGITQSPKYLFRKEGQNVTLSCEQNLNHDAMYWYRQDPGQGLRLIYYSQIVNDFQKGDIAEGYSVSREKKESFPLTVTSAQKNPTAFYLCASMPTAGSVYEQYFGPGTRLTVT.

J is TRBJ2-3 and V is TRBV4-2; D not resolved. Trimming pared 10 bases from V and 1 base from J, leaving 3 bases between. CDR3 length equals 10 residues. Germline loops: CDR1 LGHNA, CDR2 YNFKEQ. The CDR3 DNA reads as TGTGCCATAGGCACAGATACGCAGTATTTT. Its translation: CAIGTDTQYF.

This chain connects TRBV25-1 to TRBJ2-1, with 11 bases identical to TRBD2. V lost 0 bases to trimming and J lost 7 bases; unmatched junction nucleotides: 5. CDR1 and CDR2 from the germline V gene are MGHDK and SYGVNS. This CDR3 comprises 16 residues. The CDR3 sequence is CASSEYIAGGLNEQFF. The CDR3, as DNA: TGTGCCAGCAGTGAATATATAGCGGGGGGGCTTAATGAGCAGTTCTTC.

The V and J genes are TRBV10-2 and TRBJ1-2; unclear D gene. The CDR3 sequence is 14 residues long. V was shortened by 10 bases and J by 2 bases, with 17 bases between the two germline ends. CDR1 and CDR2 (germline): WSHSY, SAAADI. CDR3 region: CATDTSGVNYGYTF. As DNA, the CDR3 is TGCGCCACCGATACATCCGGGGTAAACTATGGCTACACCTTC.

The V call is TRBV6-1, the J call TRBJ1-5; 8 nucleotides line up with TRBD1. J lost 6 bases, V lost 0 bases, and 13 bases had no gene match. This CDR3 comprises 18 residues. Germline V gives CDR1 MNHNS, CDR2 SASEGT. CDR3: CASSEAHISQGAAQPQHF. The DNA of the CDR3 is TGTGCCAGCAGTGAAGCGCACATCAGTCAGGGGGCGGCTCAGCCCCAGCATTTT.

This clone showed up just once. This chain uses TRBV19 with TRBJ2-5; the match to TRBD2 covers 8 bases. The CDR3 length is 15 residues. V gave up 1 base and J gave up 5 bases; unmatched junction bases: 6. Germline CDR1 is LNHDA and CDR2 is SQIVND (reference sequence). The CDR3 region is CASSIAGGPLETQYF. CDR3 nucleotides: TGTGCCAGTAGTATAGCGGGGGGGCCCTTGGAGACCCAGTACTTC.

This clone has a handful of counts. The chain has TRBV2 and TRBJ1-3, with 7 bases matching TRBD1. CDR3 size: 13 residues. The germline gives CDR1 SNHLY, CDR2 FYNNEI. The ends lost 6 bases at V and 8 bases at J; junction bases unmatched: 7. CDR3 amino acids: CASRRGQADTIYF. In DNA, the CDR3 is TGTGCCAGCAGGAGGGGGCAGGCGGACACCATATATTTT.

The V call is TRBV4-2, the J call TRBJ1-1; no clear D. The length of the CDR3 is 15 residues. Germline values: CDR1 LGHNA, CDR2 YNFKEQ. V was clipped by 0 bases and J by 0 bases, with 8 bases between them. CDR3 sequence: CASSQDADMNTEAFF. The DNA for the CDR3 is TGTGCCAGCAGCCAAGATGCAGACATGAACACTGAAGCTTTCTTT.

The chain couples TRBV5-8 to TRBJ1-1; 7 positions agree with TRBD1. Unmatched junction bases numbered 4, after V lost 5 bases and J lost 0 bases. CDR1 and CDR2 from the germline V gene are SGHTS and YDEGEE. This CDR3 is 14 amino acids long. CDR3 amino acids: CASRLTGLNTEAFF. The DNA for the CDR3 is TGTGCCAGCAGGCTGACAGGGTTGAACACTGAAGCTTTCTTT.

The V gene is TRBV5-1, the J gene TRBJ2-2; D perhaps matches TRBD1 (5 bases). This CDR3 is 15 amino acids long. Trimming took 2 bases from V and 0 from J, leaving 8 bases between them. Germline V lookup: CDR1 SGHRS, CDR2 YFSETQ. CDR3 in amino acids: CASSLGVTNTGELFF. CDR3 DNA sequence: TGCGCCAGCAGCTTAGGGGTGACGAACACCGGGGAGCTGTTTTTT.

V is TRBV6-1 and J is TRBJ1-4; 8 nucleotides align to TRBD1. V lost 6 bases and J lost 7; bases outside the gene matches: 7. The CDR3 runs to 14 residues. Germline CDR1 MNHNS, CDR2 SASEGT. CDR3 nucleotide sequence: TGTGCCAGCAGCGACCAGGGGGCGGGTGAAAAACTGTTTTTT. Translated: CASSDQGAGEKLFF.

The chain has TRBV7-6 and TRBJ2-2; 9 bases map to TRBD1. Unmatched junction bases numbered 7, after V lost 2 bases and J lost 6 bases. CDR1 SGHVS and CDR2 FNYEAQ come from the germline V gene. The CDR3 totals 16 residues. The CDR3 reads CASSLMADRGAGELFF. The CDR3 DNA sequence: TGTGCCAGCAGCTTAATGGCTGACAGGGGGGCCGGGGAGCTGTTTTTT. The variable domain in full, with the rest retrieved from reference TRBV7-6 and TRBJ2-2, is GAGVSQSPRYKVTKRGQDVALRCDPISGHVSLYWYRQALGQGPEFLTYFNYEAQQDKSGLPNDRFSAERPEGSISTLTIQRTEQRDSAMYRCASSLMADRGAGELFFGEGSRLTVL.

This chain joins TRBV5-1 and TRBJ2-3; 8 nucleotides align to TRBD1. Losses at the gene ends were 10 bases for V and 2 bases for J; bases not matched to a gene: 12. Looked up from germline, CDR1 is SGHRS and CDR2 is YFSETQ. This CDR3 region has 15 residues. The CDR3 DNA is TGCGCCTGTCGACAGGGGACCCTAGACACAGATACGCAGTATTTT. It specifies CACRQGTLDTDTQYF.

The rearrangement joins TRBV7-9 to TRBJ1-4, with a possible D match to TRBD1 (6 bases). V lost 3 bases and J lost 0, with 8 bases in between. From germline, CDR1 is SEHNR and CDR2 FQNEAQ (reference sequence). The CDR3 sequence is 15 residues long. In nucleotides, the CDR3 is TGTGCCAGCAGCTTCTGGACAGCAACTAATGAAAAACTGTTTTTT. Translation gives CASSFWTATNEKLFF.

The chain recombines TRBV28 with TRBJ1-4, with D perhaps TRBD1 (6 bases). V was trimmed by 6 bases and J by 3 bases, leaving 23 bases between them. The CDR3 is 18 residues long. From germline, CDR1 is MDHEN and CDR2 SYDVKM. The CDR3 coding sequence is TGTGCCAGCAGACCTTGGGGGGGCGTATGGTTAGCTAATGAAAAACTGTTTTTT. Encoded protein: CASRPWGGVWLANEKLFF.

The rearrangement joins TRBV9 to TRBJ1-1; tentative D call: TRBD1 (5 bases). V dropped 3 bases and J dropped 0 bases, with 12 bases sitting between them. Germline lookup yields CDR1 SGDLS and CDR2 YYNGEE. CDR3 size: 15 residues. CDR3 residues: CASSAQTAMNTEAFF. CDR3 nucleotides: TGTGCCAGCAGCGCACAGACAGCCATGAACACTGAAGCTTTCTTT.

This clone was detected only a few times. The chain employs TRBV19 and TRBJ1-5; 8 bases agree with TRBD1. This CDR3 region has 14 residues. Germline values: CDR1 LNHDA, CDR2 SQIVND (reference sequence). Trimming cost V 5 bases and J 2 bases; bases outside gene matches: 2. The CDR3 region is CASSGQGGNQPQHF. The CDR3 nucleotides are TGTGCCAGTAGTGGACAGGGTGGCAATCAGCCCCAGCATTTT.

The CDR3 coding sequence is TGTGCCAGCAGCCTTAACAGGGGCGGGTTGGATAACTATGGCTACACCTTC. This sequence encodes CASSLNRGGLDNYGYTF. The gene calls are TRBV4-2 and TRBJ1-2, with TRBD1 matching over 7 bases. This CDR3 is 17 amino acids long. Germline values: CDR1 LGHNA, CDR2 YNFKEQ. Trimming cost V 4 bases and J 1 base; bases outside gene matches: 12.

The rearrangement uses TRBV2 and TRBJ1-4; possible D gene TRBD1, 5 bases. V was shortened by 8 bases and J by 5 bases, with 15 bases between the two germline ends. In germline, CDR1 is SNHLY, CDR2 FYNNEI. The CDR3 is made up of 14 amino acids. The CDR3 reads CASLWGLRNEKLFF. The CDR3 coding sequence is TGTGCCAGCCTATGGGGACTGAGGAATGAAAAACTGTTTTTT.

The chain links TRBV6-1 to TRBJ2-5; TRBD1 matches 7 bases. Trimming cost V 2 bases and J 2 bases; bases outside gene matches: 14. CDR1 and CDR2 from the germline V gene are MNHNS and SASEGT. The CDR3 totals 18 residues. CDR3 sequence: CASSEFALRPGGQETQYF. The CDR3 region has the DNA TGTGCCAGCAGTGAATTTGCCCTAAGACCAGGGGGTCAAGAGACCCAGTACTTC.

The gene calls are TRBV19 and TRBJ1-2; 9 bases agree with TRBD1. This CDR3 has 15 amino acids. The ends lost 6 bases at V and 4 bases at J; junction bases unmatched: 9. Germline V gives CDR1 LNHDA, CDR2 SQIVND (reference sequence). The CDR3 protein is CASRYRGRERYGYTF. The CDR3 DNA reads as TGTGCCAGTAGGTACAGGGGGCGTGAGCGCTATGGCTACACCTTC.

This clone has a handful of counts. The chain joins TRBV19 to TRBJ2-7; the D gene is possibly TRBD1 (5 bases). The ends were cut back, 5 bases at V and 2 bases at J, with 10 bases in the middle. The CDR3 has 13 amino acids. In germline, CDR1 is LNHDA, CDR2 SQIVND (reference sequence). CDR3 coding DNA: TGTGCCAGTAGTCCCCAGGGTCCCTACGAGCAGTACTTC. Its translation: CASSPQGPYEQYF.

The chain carries TRBV7-9 and TRBJ1-2, with 7 bases that match TRBD1. The CDR3 is 17 amino acids. V was pared by 5 bases and J by 4 bases, with 16 bases of the junction left unmatched. Germline V gene lookup returns CDR1 SEHNR and CDR2 FQNEAQ (reference sequence). CDR3 coding DNA: TGTGCCAGCAGCGGGTCGCAGGGGGTTAGGGGTAGCTATGGCTACACCTTC. Protein sequence: CASSGSQGVRGSYGYTF.

This sequence joins TRBV7-3 and TRBJ2-5; 10 bases fit TRBD2. V lost 3 bases to trimming and J lost 0 bases; unmatched junction nucleotides: 4. Germline V gene lookup returns CDR1 SGHTA and CDR2 FQGTGA. The CDR3 loop spans 16 amino acids. The DNA of the CDR3 is TGTGCCAGCAGCTTGCGGCTAGCGGGGGACCAAGAGACCCAGTACTTC. Amino acid sequence: CASSLRLAGDQETQYF.

V gene TRBV27 combines with J gene TRBJ2-4; 10 nucleotides line up with TRBD1. The V segment lost 3 bases and the J segment 10 bases; nucleotides outside the gene matches: 6. Germline values: CDR1 MNHEY, CDR2 SMNVEV (reference sequence). The CDR3 runs to 14 residues. CDR3 sequence reads: CASSFLGTGEIQYF. For the CDR3, the DNA is TGTGCCAGCAGTTTCCTCGGGACAGGGGAAATTCAGTACTTC.

This chain links TRBV18 with TRBJ1-2; a weak D match, TRBD1 (6 bases). The length of the CDR3 is 14 residues. CDR1 is KGHSH and CDR2 is LQKENI in the germline V gene. Trimming took 3 bases from V and 4 from J, leaving 12 bases between them. The DNA of the CDR3 is TGTGCCAGCTCACCCCAGGGGCCGCTCTATGGCTACACCTTC. Protein: CASSPQGPLYGYTF.

V usage is TRBV29-1 and J usage is TRBJ2-7; D is possibly TRBD2 (6 bases). The germline V and J ends were trimmed by 7 bases and 3 bases, with 10 bases remaining between them. The CDR3 extends over 11 amino acids. CDR1 is SQVTM, CDR2 ANQGSEA, per germline. CDR3 sequence (DNA): TGCAGCGCTACCGGGGGCTACGAGCAGTACTTC. Translated: CSATGGYEQYF.

The rearrangement joins TRBV5-1 to TRBJ1-1, with D perhaps matching TRBD1 (6 bases). Germline V gives CDR1 SGHRS, CDR2 YFSETQ. V gave up 0 bases and J gave up 0 bases, with 15 bases separating them. The CDR3 covers 17 residues. CDR3 sequence: CASSLEVITGMNTEAFF. The CDR3, as DNA: TGCGCCAGCAGCTTGGAAGTAATTACAGGGATGAACACTGAAGCTTTCTTT. The full variable domain, with the rest looked up from reference TRBV5-1 and TRBJ1-1, is KAGVTQTPRYLIKTRGQQVTLSCSPISGHRSVSWYQQTPGQGLQFLFEYFSETQRNKGNFPGRFSGRQFSNSRSEMNVSTLELGDSALYLCASSLEVITGMNTEAFFGQGTRLTVV.

The CDR3 sequence is CASSSGLAGSSTDTQYF. The CDR3 region has the DNA TGCGCCAGCAGTTCGGGACTAGCGGGGTCTAGCACAGATACGCAGTATTTT. This chain joins TRBV4-1 and TRBJ2-3; 13 nucleotides agree with TRBD2. CDR3 length equals 17 residues. Unmatched junction bases numbered 6, after V lost 6 bases and J lost 0 bases. The germline gives CDR1 MGHRA, CDR2 YSYEKL.

This chain uses TRBV5-1 with TRBJ2-1; 8 nucleotides line up with TRBD1. Per germline, CDR1 SGHRS and CDR2 YFSETQ. Trimming removed 0 bases from V and 8 bases from J; junction bases left unmatched: 4. CDR3 length: 14 residues. CDR3 sequence (DNA): TGCGCCAGCAGCTTGGGACAGGGGTCCTATGAGCAGTTCTTC. It encodes CASSLGQGSYEQFF.